The 11 T cell receptor beta chains reported below all come from one sample, sequenced in a study of cytomegalovirus exposure and HLA in healthy donors. 13 Jbeta primers and 60 Vbeta primers were used for the PCR. Clones were sequenced by immunoSEQ multiplex PCR, and TCRdb holds only the in-frame ones, with some missing. The table has about 150,000 clones, about 81% seen once; the top ten hold about 8.1%. Input material: PBMCs. These receptors were taken from a woman aged 50 to 65 in good health and CMV-seropositive.

The chain uses TRBV2 and TRBJ1-1, with D maybe TRBD1 (5 bases). V was trimmed by 6 bases and J by 2 bases, leaving 13 bases between them. Per the germline V gene, CDR1 is SNHLY and CDR2 is FYNNEI. The CDR3 is 14 amino acids. CDR3 sequence reads: CASRGRALNTEAFF. The DNA for the CDR3 is TGTGCCAGCAGGGGCAGGGCATTAAACACTGAAGCTTTCTTT.

The rearrangement links TRBV27 to TRBJ1-4; a possible D gene is TRBD1 (6 bases). CDR1 MNHEY and CDR2 SMNVEV come from the germline V gene (reference sequence). This CDR3 is built from 14 residues. The ends were cut back, 2 bases at V and 7 bases at J, with 11 bases in the middle. Written as DNA, the CDR3 is TGTGCCAGCAGTTTAGGGGGCTTTAGTGAAAAACTGTTTTTT. It yields the protein CASSLGGFSEKLFF.

This clone was seen a few times. The CDR3 loop reads CASWGGGYTF. CDR3 sequence (DNA): TGTGCCAGTTGGGGGGGTGGCTACACCTTC. The chain uses TRBV6-5 and TRBJ1-2; the D gene is possibly TRBD1 (5 bases). V shed 9 bases and J shed 7 bases, with 9 bases lying between them. The CDR3 runs 10 residues. CDR1 is MNHEY and CDR2 is SVGAGI in the germline V gene.

There are a few counts of this clone. The chain couples TRBV28 to TRBJ2-7; 14 positions agree with TRBD2. The CDR3 length is 20 residues. Germline V gene lookup returns CDR1 MDHEN and CDR2 SYDVKM. V was clipped by 2 bases and J by 2 bases; unmatched bases: 14. The DNA for the CDR3 is TGTGCCAGCAGTTTACCCCCCAAGACTAGCGGGAGGGATTCTCCCTACGAGCAGTACTTC. Encoded protein: CASSLPPKTSGRDSPYEQYF.

The rearrangement joins TRBV2 to TRBJ2-7; D might be TRBD1 (6 bases). V lost 3 bases to trimming and J lost 2 bases, with 8 bases between them. Germline V gene lookup returns CDR1 SNHLY and CDR2 FYNNEI. This CDR3 contains 13 residues. The CDR3 here is CASSENRAYEQYF. As DNA, the CDR3 is TGTGCCAGCAGTGAGAACAGGGCCTACGAGCAGTACTTC.

This rearrangement joins TRBV7-2 to TRBJ2-1; 12 nucleotides match TRBD2. J lost 9 bases, V lost 4 bases, and 10 bases had no gene match. The CDR3 totals 16 residues. Germline CDR1 SGHTA, CDR2 FQGNSA. The CDR3 DNA reads as TGTGCCAGCAGCTCTAGCCTAGCGGGAGGGCTCGCTGAGCAGTTCTTC. As protein: CASSSSLAGGLAEQFF.

The rearrangement joins TRBV28 to TRBJ1-4; D gene ambiguous. CDR1 is MDHEN and CDR2 is SYDVKM in the germline V gene. V was shortened by 6 bases and J by 2 bases, with 13 bases between the two germline ends. The CDR3 consists of 15 residues. The CDR3 reads CASRGGGHTNEKLFF. The CDR3, as DNA: TGTGCCAGCAGGGGTGGCGGCCATACTAATGAAAAACTGTTTTTT. Full variable domain (rest looked up from reference TRBV28 and TRBJ1-4): DVKVTQSSRYLVKRTGEKVFLECVQDMDHENMFWYRQDPGLGLRLIYFSYDVKMKEKGDIPEGYSVSREKKERFSLILESASTNQTSMYLCASRGGGHTNEKLFFGSGTQLSVL.

The chain joins TRBV6-5 to TRBJ2-3; 10 bases are shared with TRBD2. The CDR3 contains 15 residues. With 6 bases clipped from V and 2 bases from J, the junction kept 5 bases outside the gene matches. Germline V gene sequence: CDR1 MNHEY, CDR2 SVGAGI. CDR3 sequence reads: CASRLAGASTDTQYF. The CDR3 DNA follows: TGTGCCAGCAGGCTAGCGGGGGCTTCCACAGATACGCAGTATTTT.

The chain carries TRBV6-5 and TRBJ2-3, with 10 bases that match TRBD2. Trimming removed 2 bases from V and 4 bases from J; junction bases left unmatched: 3. Germline V CDR1 and CDR2: MNHEY, SVGAGI. The CDR3 is 15 amino acids. DNA for the CDR3: TGTGCCAGCAGTTACGTAAGCGGGGGGGCAGATACGCAGTATTTT. This codes for CASSYVSGGADTQYF.

This chain uses TRBV5-5 with TRBJ2-3; 13 bases agree with TRBD2. The CDR3 extends over 16 amino acids. V gave up 0 bases and J gave up 4 bases; unmatched junction bases: 2. Germline V lookup: CDR1 SGHKS, CDR2 YYEKEE (reference sequence). The CDR3 spells CASSLGGLAGSDTQYF. Written as DNA, the CDR3 is TGTGCCAGCAGCTTGGGGGGACTAGCGGGATCAGATACGCAGTATTTT. Using reference TRBV5-5 and TRBJ2-3 for the parts outside the CDR3, the full variable domain is DAGVTQSPTHLIKTRGQQVTLRCSPISGHKSVSWYQQVLGQGPQFIFQYYEKEERGRGNFPDRFSARQFPNYSSELNVNALLLGDSALYLCASSLGGLAGSDTQYFGPGTRLTVL.

This clone occurred a few times. The rearrangement joins TRBV7-8 to TRBJ1-5; tentative D call: TRBD1 (5 bases). The CDR3 has 16 residues. V lost 1 base and J lost 2, with 12 bases in between. Germline V CDR1 and CDR2: SGHVS, FQNEAQ. The CDR3 region is CASSLVAGLRNQPQHF. In nucleotides, the CDR3 is TGTGCCAGCAGCTTAGTAGCGGGGCTACGCAATCAGCCCCAGCATTTT.